What follows are 14 T cell receptor beta chains derived from one specimen sequenced in a study of blood T cells in healthy people across ages. Primed by a sample-barcoded 5' primer and a J-beta primer mix, a second PCR proceeded for about 7 to 11 cycles. Via MiXCR, TCRdb re-called the 5' RACE reads, giving one row per CDR3 protein. The repertoire has under 1 million distinct CDR3 sequences, roughly 44% of them found once; the top ten carry roughly 19%. What was sequenced was blood. The receptors derive from a man between 60 and 75 years old in good health.

Comments on this clonotype: This could be a read error, since a much larger clone is one nucleotide away. In DNA, the CDR3 is TGCAGCGTTGAAGGGCTAGCGGGGGGTCCTGCCCACAATGAGCAGTACTTC. This gives the protein CSVEGLAGGPAHNEQYF. The chain has TRBV29-1 and TRBJ2-5; 11 positions agree with TRBD2. Looked up from germline, CDR1 is SQVTM and CDR2 is ANQGSEA. The CDR3 is 17 residues long. V trimming: 1 base; J trimming: 11 bases; junction bases outside the gene matches: 18. Full variable domain (missing parts from reference TRBV29-1 and TRBJ2-5): SAVISQKPSRDICQRGTSLTIQCQVDSQVTMMFWYRQQPGQSLTLIATANQGSEATYESGFVIDKFPISRPNLTFSTLTVSNMSPEDSSIYLCSVEGLAGGPAHNEQYFGPGTRLLVL.

A note on this clonotype: A much larger clone lies one base from this, so it may be a read error. V gene TRBV20-1 combines with J gene TRBJ2-5, with 7 nucleotides matching TRBD1. CDR1 DFQATT and CDR2 SNEGSKA come from the germline V gene (reference sequence). With V trimmed by 7 bases and J by 11 bases, 13 bases remained unmatched. This CDR3 is 12 amino acids long. The DNA for the CDR3 is TGCAGTGTTGCAAGACAGGGAAATGAGCAGTACTTC. It encodes CSVARQGNEQYF.

This clonotype was recorded a few times. The chain employs TRBV7-9 and TRBJ1-3, with D tentatively TRBD1 (5 bases). Trimming took off 1 base at V and 9 bases at J, with 16 bases between the two ends. The CDR3 runs to 15 residues. Germline V gives CDR1 SEHNR, CDR2 FQNEAQ (reference sequence). CDR3 nucleotide sequence: TGTGCCAGCAGCTTAGGCGACAGAACGTTTGGCACCATATATTTT. Protein product: CASSLGDRTFGTIYF.

The rearrangement joins TRBV25-1 to TRBJ2-1, with D maybe TRBD1 (6 bases). This CDR3 region has 18 residues. Germline V gives CDR1 MGHDK, CDR2 SYGVNS. V was trimmed by 4 bases and J by 0 bases, leaving 19 bases between them. Written as DNA, the CDR3 is TGTGCCAGCAGTGGATCCAACAGGGACGCGAGCTCCTACAATGAGCAGTTCTTC. It encodes CASSGSNRDASSYNEQFF.

This clonotype was picked up a small number of times. The rearrangement uses TRBV15 and TRBJ2-2; the D is unclear. Germline assignment: CDR1 LNHNV and CDR2 YYDKDF (reference sequence). V was clipped by 3 bases and J by 4 bases, with 9 bases between them. The CDR3 spans 14 residues. CDR3 residues: CATSSGVGTGELFF. The CDR3 nucleotides read TGTGCCACCAGCAGTGGGGTAGGCACCGGGGAGCTGTTTTTT.

This clonotype was picked up a small number of times. The chain employs TRBV7-2 and TRBJ1-2, with D maybe TRBD1 (6 bases). The CDR3 runs 17 residues. CDR1 is SGHTA and CDR2 is FQGNSA in the germline V gene. The V gene lost 1 base and the J gene lost 7 bases, with 22 bases spanning the gap. DNA of the CDR3: TGTGCCAGCAGCTTAGATAAGGCTAGGCAGGGGATTAGTGGCTACACCTTC. Translation: CASSLDKARQGISGYTF.

V and J are TRBV12-3 or TRBV12-4 and TRBJ2-4, with D possibly called TRBD1 or TRBD2 (5 bases each). The J call may be mistaken, given a closer DNA end match to TRBJ2-7. This CDR3 comprises 14 residues. CDR3 nucleotides: TGTGCCAGCAGAACCGGGACCAACTCCTACGAGCAGTACTTC. Its protein product is CASRTGTNSYEQYF.

In its sample, this clonotype was seen a few times. This chain links TRBV12-3 or TRBV12-4 with TRBJ2-5, with 13 bases identical to TRBD2. The DNA end is more similar to TRBJ2-7, so the J call may be wrong. The CDR3 extends over 16 amino acids. CDR3 in DNA: TGTGCCAGCAGTCCCGGGACTAGCGGGGTTCGGAACGAGCAGTACTTC. The encoded protein is CASSPGTSGVRNEQYF.

The genes are TRBV12-5 and TRBJ2-1; 9 bases agree with TRBD2. Germline CDR1 and CDR2: LGHNT and FRNRAP. J gave up 8 bases and V 7 bases, and 3 bases lay outside the gene matches. The CDR3 sequence is 12 residues long. The chain's CDR3 is CASASSGDEQFF. CDR3 bases: TGTGCTAGTGCCTCTAGCGGGGATGAGCAGTTCTTC.

V is TRBV3-1 and J is TRBJ2-7; D perhaps matches TRBD2 (6 bases). The germline gives CDR1 LGHDT, CDR2 YNNKEL (reference sequence). This CDR3 region has 14 residues. With 7 bases removed from V and 4 bases from J, the gap between germline ends came to 17 bases. The CDR3 protein is CASTPRTRGYEQYF. CDR3 coding DNA: TGTGCCAGCACTCCCCGCACGCGGGGTTACGAGCAGTACTTC.

J is TRBJ2-7 and V is TRBV10-3; D tentatively reads TRBD1 or TRBD2 (6 bases each). Trimming cost V 6 bases and J 4 bases, with 13 bases left between them. Germline V gene lookup returns CDR1 ENHRY and CDR2 SYGVKD. This CDR3 region has 13 residues. CDR3 sequence: CAIREVGGYEQYF. For the CDR3, the DNA is TGTGCCATCAGGGAGGTAGGGGGGTACGAGCAGTACTTC.

The chain links TRBV20-1 to TRBJ2-3; no reliable D call. Germline CDR1 is DFQATT and CDR2 is SNEGSKA (reference sequence). Trimming pared 2 bases from V and 2 bases from J, leaving 8 bases between. The CDR3 is made up of 13 amino acids. The CDR3 sequence is CSARLTTTDTQYF. The CDR3 DNA reads as TGCAGTGCTAGATTAACTACCACAGATACGCAGTATTTT.

This chain joins TRBV20-1 and TRBJ2-5; D may be TRBD2 (6 bases). V was clipped by 2 bases and J by 3 bases, with 13 bases between them. Per the germline V gene, CDR1 is DFQATT and CDR2 is SNEGSKA (reference sequence). CDR3 length: 14 residues. The CDR3 here is CSARLAGIKETQYF. The CDR3 coding sequence is TGCAGTGCTAGACTGGCGGGGATAAAAGAGACCCAGTACTTC.

Of note for this clonotype: A much larger clone sits a single nucleotide away, making a read error possible. The rearrangement joins TRBV20-1 to TRBJ2-4, with D perhaps TRBD1 (6 bases). The germline V gene has CDR1 DFQATT and CDR2 SNEGSKA (reference sequence). With 1 base removed from V and 5 bases from J, the gap between germline ends came to 15 bases. The CDR3 loop spans 15 amino acids. CDR3 DNA: TGCAGTGCTAGAGCTGGACAGCTCAGGGAAAACATTCAGTACTTC. It codes for CSARAGQLRENIQYF.